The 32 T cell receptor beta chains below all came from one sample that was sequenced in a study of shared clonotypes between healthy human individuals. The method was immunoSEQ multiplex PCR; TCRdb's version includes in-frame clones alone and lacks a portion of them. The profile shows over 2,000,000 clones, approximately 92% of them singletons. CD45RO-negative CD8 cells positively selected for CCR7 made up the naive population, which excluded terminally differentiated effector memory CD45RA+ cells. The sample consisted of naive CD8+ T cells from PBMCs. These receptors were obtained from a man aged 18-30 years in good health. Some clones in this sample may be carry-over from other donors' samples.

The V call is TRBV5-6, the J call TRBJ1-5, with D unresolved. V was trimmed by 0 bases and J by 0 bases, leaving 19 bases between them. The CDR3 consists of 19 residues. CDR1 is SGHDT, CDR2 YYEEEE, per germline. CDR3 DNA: TGTGCCAGCAGCTTGGGTGGGAAACTAACTCACTTTAGCAATCAGCCCCAGCATTTT. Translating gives CASSLGGKLTHFSNQPQHF.

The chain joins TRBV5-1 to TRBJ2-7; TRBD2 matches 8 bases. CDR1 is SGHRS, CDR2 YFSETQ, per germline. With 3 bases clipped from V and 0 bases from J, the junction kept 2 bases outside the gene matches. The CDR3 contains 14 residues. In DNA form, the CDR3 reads TGCGCCAGCAGCTCGGGGGGGCCCTCCTACGAGCAGTACTTC. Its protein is CASSSGGPSYEQYF. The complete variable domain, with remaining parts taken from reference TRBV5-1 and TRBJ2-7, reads KAGVTQTPRYLIKTRGQQVTLSCSPISGHRSVSWYQQTPGQGLQFLFEYFSETQRNKGNFPGRFSGRQFSNSRSEMNVSTLELGDSALYLCASSSGGPSYEQYFGPGTRLTVT.

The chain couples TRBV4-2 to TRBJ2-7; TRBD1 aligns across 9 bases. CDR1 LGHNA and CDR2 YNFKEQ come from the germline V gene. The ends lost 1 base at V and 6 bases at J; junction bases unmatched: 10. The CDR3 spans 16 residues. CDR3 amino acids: CASSQGETGGFSEQYF. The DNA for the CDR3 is TGTGCCAGCAGCCAAGGGGAGACAGGGGGTTTCAGCGAGCAGTACTTC.

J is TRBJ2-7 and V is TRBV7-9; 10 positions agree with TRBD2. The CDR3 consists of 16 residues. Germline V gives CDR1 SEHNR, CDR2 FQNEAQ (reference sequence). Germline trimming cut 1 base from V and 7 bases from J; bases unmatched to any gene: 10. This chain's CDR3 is CASSLGLAGAPGEQYF. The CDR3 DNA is TGTGCCAGCAGCTTAGGTCTAGCGGGAGCCCCTGGGGAGCAGTACTTC.

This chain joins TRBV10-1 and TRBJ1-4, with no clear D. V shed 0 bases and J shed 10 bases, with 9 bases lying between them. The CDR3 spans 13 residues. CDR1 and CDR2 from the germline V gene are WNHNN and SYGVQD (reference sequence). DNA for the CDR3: TGCGCCAGCAGTGAGTCGACTAGAACAAAACTGTTTTTT. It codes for CASSESTRTKLFF.

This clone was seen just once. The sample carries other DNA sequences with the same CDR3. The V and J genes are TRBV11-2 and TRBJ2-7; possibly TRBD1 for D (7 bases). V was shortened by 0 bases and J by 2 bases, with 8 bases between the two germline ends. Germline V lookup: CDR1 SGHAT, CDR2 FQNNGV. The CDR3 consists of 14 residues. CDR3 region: CASSLDRGAYEQYF. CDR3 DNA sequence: TGTGCCAGCAGCTTAGACAGGGGGGCCTACGAGCAGTACTTC.

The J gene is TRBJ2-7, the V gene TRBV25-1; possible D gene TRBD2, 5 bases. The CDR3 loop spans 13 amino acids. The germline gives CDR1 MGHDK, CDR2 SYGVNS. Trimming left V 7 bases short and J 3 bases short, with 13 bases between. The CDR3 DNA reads TGTGCCAGCACAAGATGGGGAGACTACGAGCAGTACTTC. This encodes CASTRWGDYEQYF.

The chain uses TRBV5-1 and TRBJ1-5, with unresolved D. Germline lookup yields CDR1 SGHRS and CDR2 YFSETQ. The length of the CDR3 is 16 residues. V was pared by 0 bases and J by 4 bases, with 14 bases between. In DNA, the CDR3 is TGCGCCAGCAGCTTGGAGGGTCGGGAAGGTAATCAGCCCCAGCATTTT. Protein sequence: CASSLEGREGNQPQHF.

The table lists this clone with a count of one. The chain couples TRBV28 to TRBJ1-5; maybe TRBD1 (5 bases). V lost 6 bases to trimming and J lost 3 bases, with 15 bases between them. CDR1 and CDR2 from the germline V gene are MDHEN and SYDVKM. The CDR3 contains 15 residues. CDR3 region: CASSRDSGVNQPQHF. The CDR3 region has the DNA TGTGCCAGCAGCCGAGACAGCGGGGTCAATCAGCCCCAGCATTTT. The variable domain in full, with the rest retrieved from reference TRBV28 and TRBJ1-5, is DVKVTQSSRYLVKRTGEKVFLECVQDMDHENMFWYRQDPGLGLRLIYFSYDVKMKEKGDIPEGYSVSREKKERFSLILESASTNQTSMYLCASSRDSGVNQPQHFGDGTRLSIL.

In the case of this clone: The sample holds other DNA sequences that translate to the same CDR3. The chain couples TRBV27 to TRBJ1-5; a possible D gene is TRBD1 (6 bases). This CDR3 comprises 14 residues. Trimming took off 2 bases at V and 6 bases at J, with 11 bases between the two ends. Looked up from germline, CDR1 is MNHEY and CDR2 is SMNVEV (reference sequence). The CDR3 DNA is TGTGCCAGCAGTTTAATAGGGGGAGGTCAGCCCCAGCATTTT. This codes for CASSLIGGGQPQHF.

The CDR3 DNA sequence: TGCGCCAGCAGCTCCCGTAGCGGGGCGAACACCGGGGAGCTGTTTTTT. The encoded protein is CASSSRSGANTGELFF. The chain links TRBV5-1 to TRBJ2-2; TRBD2 agrees at 8 bases. The CDR3 contains 16 residues. V shed 3 bases and J 0 bases; nucleotides not matched to a gene: 4. In germline, CDR1 is SGHRS, CDR2 YFSETQ.

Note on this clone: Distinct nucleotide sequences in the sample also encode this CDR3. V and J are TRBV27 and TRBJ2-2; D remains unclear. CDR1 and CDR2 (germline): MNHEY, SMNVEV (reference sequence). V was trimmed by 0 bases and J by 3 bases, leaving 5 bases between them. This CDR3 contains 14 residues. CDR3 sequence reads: CASSLSRYTGELFF. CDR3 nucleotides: TGTGCCAGCAGTTTATCGCGGTACACCGGGGAGCTGTTTTTT.

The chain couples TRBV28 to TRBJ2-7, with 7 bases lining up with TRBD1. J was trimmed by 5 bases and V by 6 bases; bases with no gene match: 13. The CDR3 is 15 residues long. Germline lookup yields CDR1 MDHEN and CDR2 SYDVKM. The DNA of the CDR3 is TGTGCCAGCAGGCCCCAGGACAGGATGGTCCACGAGCAGTACTTC. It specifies CASRPQDRMVHEQYF.

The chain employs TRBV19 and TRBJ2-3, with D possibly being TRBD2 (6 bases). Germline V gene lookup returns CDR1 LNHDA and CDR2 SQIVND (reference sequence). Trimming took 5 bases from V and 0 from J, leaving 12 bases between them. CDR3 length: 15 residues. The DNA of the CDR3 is TGTGCCAGTAGTCCCCTAGCGACCAGCACAGATACGCAGTATTTT. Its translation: CASSPLATSTDTQYF.

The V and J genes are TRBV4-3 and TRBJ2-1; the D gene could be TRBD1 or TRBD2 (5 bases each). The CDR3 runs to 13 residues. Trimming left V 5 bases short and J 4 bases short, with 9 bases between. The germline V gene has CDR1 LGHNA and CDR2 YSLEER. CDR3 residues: CASSAGGYNEQFF. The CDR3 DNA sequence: TGCGCCAGCAGCGCTGGGGGTTACAATGAGCAGTTCTTC.

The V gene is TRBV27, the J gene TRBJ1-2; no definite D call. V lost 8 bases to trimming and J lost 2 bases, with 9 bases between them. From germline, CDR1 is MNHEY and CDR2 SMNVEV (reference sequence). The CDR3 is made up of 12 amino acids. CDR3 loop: CASGNRNYGYTF. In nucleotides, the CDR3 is TGTGCCAGCGGGAACAGAAACTATGGCTACACCTTC.

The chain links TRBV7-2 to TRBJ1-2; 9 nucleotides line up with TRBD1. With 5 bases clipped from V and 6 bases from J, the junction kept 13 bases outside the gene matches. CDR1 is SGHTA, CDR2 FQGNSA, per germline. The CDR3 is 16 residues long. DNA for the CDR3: TGTGCCAGCAGCCAACGCAGAATACAGGGGGCGCATGGCTACACCTTC. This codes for CASSQRRIQGAHGYTF. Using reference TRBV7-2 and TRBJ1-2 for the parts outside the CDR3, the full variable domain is GAGVSQSPSNKVTEKGKDVELRCDPISGHTALYWYRQSLGQGLEFLIYFQGNSAPDKSGLPSDRFSAERTGGSVSTLTIQRTQQEDSAVYLCASSQRRIQGAHGYTFGSGTRLTVV.

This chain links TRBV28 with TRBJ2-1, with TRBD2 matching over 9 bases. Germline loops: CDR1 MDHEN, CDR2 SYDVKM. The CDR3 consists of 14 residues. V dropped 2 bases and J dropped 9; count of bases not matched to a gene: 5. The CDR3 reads CASSLLAGSVEQFF. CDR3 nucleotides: TGTGCCAGCAGTTTACTAGCGGGATCCGTTGAGCAGTTCTTC.

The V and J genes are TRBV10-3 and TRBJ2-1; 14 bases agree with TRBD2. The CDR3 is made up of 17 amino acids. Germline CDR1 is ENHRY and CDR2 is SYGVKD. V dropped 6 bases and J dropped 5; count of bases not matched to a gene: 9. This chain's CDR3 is CAIRGLAGEVTNNEQFF. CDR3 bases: TGTGCCATCAGGGGACTAGCGGGAGAGGTCACCAACAATGAGCAGTTCTTC.

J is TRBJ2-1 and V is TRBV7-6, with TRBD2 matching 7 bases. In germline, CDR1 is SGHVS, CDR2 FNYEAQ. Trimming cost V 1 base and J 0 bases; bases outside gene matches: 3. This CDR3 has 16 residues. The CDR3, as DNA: TGTGCCAGCAGCTTAGAGGGCGGGAGCTCCTACAATGAGCAGTTCTTC. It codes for CASSLEGGSSYNEQFF.

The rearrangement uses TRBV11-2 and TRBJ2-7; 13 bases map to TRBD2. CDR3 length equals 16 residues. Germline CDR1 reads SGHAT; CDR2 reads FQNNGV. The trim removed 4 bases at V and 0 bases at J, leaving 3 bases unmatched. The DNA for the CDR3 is TGTGCCAGCAGCTCTACTAGCGGGAGGGCCTCCTACGAGCAGTACTTC. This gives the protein CASSSTSGRASYEQYF. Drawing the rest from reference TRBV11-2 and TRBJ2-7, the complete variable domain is EAGVAQSPRYKIIEKRQSVAFWCNPISGHATLYWYQQILGQGPKLLIQFQNNGVVDDSQLPKDRFSAERLKGVDSTLKIQPAKLEDSAVYLCASSSTSGRASYEQYFGPGTRLTVT.

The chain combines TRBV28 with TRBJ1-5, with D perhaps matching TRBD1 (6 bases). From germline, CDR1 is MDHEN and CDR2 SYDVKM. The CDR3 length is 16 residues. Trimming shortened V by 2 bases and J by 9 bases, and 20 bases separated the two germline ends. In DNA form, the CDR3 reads TGTGCCAGCAGTTTAATTATGGGGGCCCCAAATTTGCCCCAGCATTTT. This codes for CASSLIMGAPNLPQHF.

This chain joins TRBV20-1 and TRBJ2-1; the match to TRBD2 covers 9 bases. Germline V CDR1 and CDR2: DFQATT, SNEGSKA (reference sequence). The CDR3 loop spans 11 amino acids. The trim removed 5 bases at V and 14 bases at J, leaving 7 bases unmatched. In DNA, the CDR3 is TGCAGTGCTTGGTCCGGGACTAGCAAGTTCTTC. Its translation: CSAWSGTSKFF.

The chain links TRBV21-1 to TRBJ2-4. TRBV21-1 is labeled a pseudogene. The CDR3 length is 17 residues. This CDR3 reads CASSIRGRRRPKNIQYF. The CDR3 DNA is TGTGCCAGCAGCATCCGGGGCCGTCGCCGACCTAAAAACATTCAGTACTTC.

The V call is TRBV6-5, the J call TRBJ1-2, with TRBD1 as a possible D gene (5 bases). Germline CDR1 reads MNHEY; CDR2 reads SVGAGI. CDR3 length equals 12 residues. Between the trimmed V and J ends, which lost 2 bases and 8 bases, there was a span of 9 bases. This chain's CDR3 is CASSYTGSGYTF. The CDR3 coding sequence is TGTGCCAGCAGTTACACAGGAAGCGGCTACACCTTC.

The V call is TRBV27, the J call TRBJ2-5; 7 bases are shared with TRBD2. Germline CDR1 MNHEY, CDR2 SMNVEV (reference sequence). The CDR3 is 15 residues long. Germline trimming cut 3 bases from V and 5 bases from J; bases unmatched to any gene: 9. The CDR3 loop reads CASSFGAGADETQYF. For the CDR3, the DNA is TGTGCCAGCAGTTTCGGCGCGGGAGCCGATGAGACCCAGTACTTC.

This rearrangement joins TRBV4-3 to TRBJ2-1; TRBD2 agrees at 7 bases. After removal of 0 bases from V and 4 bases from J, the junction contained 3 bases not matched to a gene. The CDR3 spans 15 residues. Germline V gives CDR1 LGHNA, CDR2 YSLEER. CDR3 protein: CASSQDPGLYNEQFF. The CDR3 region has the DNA TGCGCCAGCAGCCAAGATCCGGGACTATACAATGAGCAGTTCTTC.

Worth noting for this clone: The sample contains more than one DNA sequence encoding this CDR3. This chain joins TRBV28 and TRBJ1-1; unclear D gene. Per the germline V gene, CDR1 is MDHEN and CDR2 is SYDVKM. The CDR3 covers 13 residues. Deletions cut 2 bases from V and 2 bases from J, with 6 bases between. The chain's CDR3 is CASSLGVNTEAFF. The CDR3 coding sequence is TGTGCCAGCAGTTTAGGAGTTAACACTGAAGCTTTCTTT.

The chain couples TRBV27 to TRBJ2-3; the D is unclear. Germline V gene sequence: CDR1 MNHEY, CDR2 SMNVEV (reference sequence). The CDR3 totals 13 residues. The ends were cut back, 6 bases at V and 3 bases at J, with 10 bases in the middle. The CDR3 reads CASSSTRTDTQYF. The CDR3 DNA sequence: TGTGCCAGCAGCTCAACAAGAACAGATACGCAGTATTTT.

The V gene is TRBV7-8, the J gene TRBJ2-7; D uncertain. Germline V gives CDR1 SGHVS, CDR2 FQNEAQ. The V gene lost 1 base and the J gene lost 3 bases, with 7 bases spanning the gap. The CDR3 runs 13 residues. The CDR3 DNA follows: TGTGCCAGCAGCTTAGGACTCCTCTACGAGCAGTACTTC. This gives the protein CASSLGLLYEQYF.

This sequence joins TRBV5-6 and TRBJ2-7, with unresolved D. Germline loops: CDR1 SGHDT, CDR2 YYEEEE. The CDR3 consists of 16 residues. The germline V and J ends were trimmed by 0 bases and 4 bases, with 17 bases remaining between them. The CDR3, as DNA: TGTGCCAGCAGCTTGGGCCTCTCCGGTAGGGAATACGAGCAGTACTTC. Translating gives CASSLGLSGREYEQYF.

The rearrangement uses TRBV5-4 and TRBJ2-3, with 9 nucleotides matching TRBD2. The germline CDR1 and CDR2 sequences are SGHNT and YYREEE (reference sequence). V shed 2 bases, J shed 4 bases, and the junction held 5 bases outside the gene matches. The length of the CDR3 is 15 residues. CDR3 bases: TGTGCCAGCAGCTTTAGCGGGAGTAATGCAGATACGCAGTATTTT. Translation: CASSFSGSNADTQYF.